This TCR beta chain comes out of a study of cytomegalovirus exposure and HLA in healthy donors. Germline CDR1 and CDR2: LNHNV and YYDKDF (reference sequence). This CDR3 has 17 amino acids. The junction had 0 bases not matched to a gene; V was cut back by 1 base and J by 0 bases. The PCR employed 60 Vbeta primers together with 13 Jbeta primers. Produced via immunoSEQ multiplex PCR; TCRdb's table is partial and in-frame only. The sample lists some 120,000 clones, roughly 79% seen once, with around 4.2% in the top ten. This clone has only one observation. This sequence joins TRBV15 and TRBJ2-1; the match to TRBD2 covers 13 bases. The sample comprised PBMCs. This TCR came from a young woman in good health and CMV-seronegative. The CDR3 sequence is CATSRGLAGGSYNEQFF. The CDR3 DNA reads TGTGCCACCAGCAGAGGACTAGCGGGGGGCTCCTACAATGAGCAGTTCTTC.